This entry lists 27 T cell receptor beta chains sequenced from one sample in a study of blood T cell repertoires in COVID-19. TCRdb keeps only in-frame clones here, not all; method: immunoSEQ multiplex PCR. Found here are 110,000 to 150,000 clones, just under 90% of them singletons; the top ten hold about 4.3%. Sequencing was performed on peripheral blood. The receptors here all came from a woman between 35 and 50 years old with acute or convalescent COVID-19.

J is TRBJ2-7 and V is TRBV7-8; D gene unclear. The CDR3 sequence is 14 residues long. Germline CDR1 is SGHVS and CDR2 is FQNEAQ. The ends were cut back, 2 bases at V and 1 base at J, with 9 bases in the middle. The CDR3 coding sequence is TGTGCCAGCAGCTTAATCTTCGGTTCCTACGAGCAGTACTTC. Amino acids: CASSLIFGSYEQYF.

The DNA of the CDR3 is TGTGCCAGCTCACCCCCCCAGGGGGGAAGAGAGACCCAGTACTTC. The encoded protein is CASSPPQGGRETQYF. This chain links TRBV18 with TRBJ2-5; possibly TRBD1 for D (7 bases). The V end was cut by 3 bases, the J end by 4 bases, with 15 bases between. This CDR3 is built from 15 residues. CDR1 and CDR2 from the germline V gene are KGHSH and LQKENI.

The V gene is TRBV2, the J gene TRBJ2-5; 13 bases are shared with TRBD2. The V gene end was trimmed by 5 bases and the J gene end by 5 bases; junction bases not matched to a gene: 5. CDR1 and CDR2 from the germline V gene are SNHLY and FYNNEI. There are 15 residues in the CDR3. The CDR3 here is CASSLTSGGEETQYF. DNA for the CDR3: TGTGCCAGCAGTCTAACTAGCGGGGGGGAGGAGACCCAGTACTTC.

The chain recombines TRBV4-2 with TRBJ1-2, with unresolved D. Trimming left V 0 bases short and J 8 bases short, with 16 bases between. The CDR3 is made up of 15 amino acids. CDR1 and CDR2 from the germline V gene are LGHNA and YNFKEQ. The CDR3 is CASSQDLDRVGGYTF. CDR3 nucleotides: TGTGCCAGCAGCCAAGATCTAGACCGAGTAGGCGGCTACACCTTC.

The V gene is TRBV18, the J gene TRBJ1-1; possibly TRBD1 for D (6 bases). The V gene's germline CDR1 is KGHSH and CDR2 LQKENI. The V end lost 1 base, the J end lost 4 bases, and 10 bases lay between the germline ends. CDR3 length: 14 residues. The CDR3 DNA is TGTGCCAGCTCACCACGGCAGGGGATCACTGAAGCTTTCTTT. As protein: CASSPRQGITEAFF.

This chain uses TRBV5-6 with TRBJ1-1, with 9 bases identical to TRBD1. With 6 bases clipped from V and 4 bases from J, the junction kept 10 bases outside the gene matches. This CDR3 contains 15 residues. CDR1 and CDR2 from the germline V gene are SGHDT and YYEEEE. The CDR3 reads CASNEGTGLSTEAFF. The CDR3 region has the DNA TGTGCCAGCAACGAGGGGACAGGGTTGAGCACTGAAGCTTTCTTT.

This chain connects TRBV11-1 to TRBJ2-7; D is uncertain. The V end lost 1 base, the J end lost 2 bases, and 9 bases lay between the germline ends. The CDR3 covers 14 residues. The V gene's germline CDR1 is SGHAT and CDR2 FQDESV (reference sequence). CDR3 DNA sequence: TGTGCCAGCAGCTTAGTTAGAGGCCCCTACGAGCAGTACTTC. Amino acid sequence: CASSLVRGPYEQYF.

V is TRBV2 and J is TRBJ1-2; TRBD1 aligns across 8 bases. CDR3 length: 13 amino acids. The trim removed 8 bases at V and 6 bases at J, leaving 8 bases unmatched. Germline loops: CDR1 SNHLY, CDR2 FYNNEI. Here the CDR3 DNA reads TGTGCCAGCTGGAGGACAGGGATAGATGGCTACACCTTC. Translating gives CASWRTGIDGYTF.

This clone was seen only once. The CDR3 is CASSYPQRDEQYF. Written as DNA, the CDR3 is TGTGCCAGCAGTTACCCCCAACGGGACGAGCAGTACTTC. The V gene is TRBV6-6, the J gene TRBJ2-7; D gene uncertain. The V gene lost 2 bases and the J gene lost 5 bases, with 10 bases spanning the gap. The CDR3 sequence is 13 residues long. The germline V gene has CDR1 MNHNY and CDR2 SVGAGI (reference sequence).

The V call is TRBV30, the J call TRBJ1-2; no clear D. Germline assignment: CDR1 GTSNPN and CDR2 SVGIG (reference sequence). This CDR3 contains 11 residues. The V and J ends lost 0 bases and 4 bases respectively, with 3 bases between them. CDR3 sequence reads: CAWSVSYGYTF. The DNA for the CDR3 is TGTGCCTGGAGTGTCTCCTATGGCTACACCTTC. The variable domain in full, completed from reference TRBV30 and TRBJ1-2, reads SQTIHQWPATLVQPVGSPLSLECTVEGTSNPNLYWYRQAAGRGLQLLFYSVGIGQISSEVPQNLSASRPQDRQFILSSKKLLLSDSGFYLCAWSVSYGYTFGSGTRLTVV.

CDR3 coding DNA: TGTGCCACCAGCAGGCCCGGGACTAGCGGGTTCGGGGAGCAGTACTTC. This sequence encodes CATSRPGTSGFGEQYF. The rearrangement uses TRBV15 and TRBJ2-7, with 12 bases identical to TRBD2. The V gene's germline CDR1 is LNHNV and CDR2 YYDKDF (reference sequence). Trimming removed 3 bases from V and 7 bases from J; junction bases left unmatched: 10. This CDR3 has 16 amino acids. The entire variable domain, with the rest obtained from reference TRBV15 and TRBJ2-7, is as follows: DAMVIQNPRYQVTQFGKPVTLSCSQTLNHNVMYWYQQKSSQAPKLLFHYYDKDFNNEADTPDNFQSRRPNTSFCFLDIRSPGLGDTAMYLCATSRPGTSGFGEQYFGPGTRLTVT.

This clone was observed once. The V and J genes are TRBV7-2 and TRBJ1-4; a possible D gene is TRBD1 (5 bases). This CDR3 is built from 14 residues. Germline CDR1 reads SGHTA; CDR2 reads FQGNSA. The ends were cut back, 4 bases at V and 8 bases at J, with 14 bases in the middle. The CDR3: CASSSGLDGEKLFF. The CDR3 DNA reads TGTGCCAGCAGCTCAGGGTTGGACGGCGAAAAACTGTTTTTT.

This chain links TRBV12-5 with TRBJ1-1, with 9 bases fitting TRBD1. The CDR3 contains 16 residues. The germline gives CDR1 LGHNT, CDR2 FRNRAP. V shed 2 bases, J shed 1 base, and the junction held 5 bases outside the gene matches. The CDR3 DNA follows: TGTGCTAGTGGTTTGCCACAGGGGGCTGGGAACACTGAAGCTTTCTTT. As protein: CASGLPQGAGNTEAFF.

Written as DNA, the CDR3 is TGTGCCTCCAAGCGGGGGGTTATTGAGCAGTTCTTC. It translates to CASKRGVIEQFF. J is TRBJ2-1 and V is TRBV30; TRBD2 matches 9 bases. The CDR3 extends over 12 amino acids. V gave up 7 bases and J gave up 9 bases; unmatched junction bases: 7. Germline V gene data show CDR1 as GTSNPN and CDR2 as SVGIG (reference sequence). Supplemented by reference TRBV30 and TRBJ2-1, the full variable domain reads SQTIHQWPATLVQPVGSPLSLECTVEGTSNPNLYWYRQAAGRGLQLLFYSVGIGQISSEVPQNLSASRPQDRQFILSSKKLLLSDSGFYLCASKRGVIEQFFGPGTRLTVL.

In nucleotides, the CDR3 is TGCGCCAGCAGCTTGGTGCAGGGAGGCTATGGCTACACCTTC. It specifies CASSLVQGGYGYTF. The V call is TRBV5-1, the J call TRBJ1-2, with a possible D match to TRBD1 (5 bases). Trimming removed 0 bases from V and 4 bases from J, with 10 bases in between. The germline V gene has CDR1 SGHRS and CDR2 YFSETQ. The CDR3 has 14 residues.

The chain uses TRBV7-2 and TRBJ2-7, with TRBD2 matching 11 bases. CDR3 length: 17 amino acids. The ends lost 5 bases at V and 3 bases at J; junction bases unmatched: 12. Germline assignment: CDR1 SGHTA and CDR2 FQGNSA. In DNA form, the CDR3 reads TGTGCCAGCAGCCCTCAACCTAGCGGGGGGACTTTCTACGAGCAGTACTTC. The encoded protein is CASSPQPSGGTFYEQYF.

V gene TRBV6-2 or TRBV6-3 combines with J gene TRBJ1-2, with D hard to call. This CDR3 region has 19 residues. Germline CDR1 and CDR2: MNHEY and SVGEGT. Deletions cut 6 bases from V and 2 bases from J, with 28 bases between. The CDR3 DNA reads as TGTGCCAGCAGCCATTACCCGAAGAATAGCAACCCTCCAAACTATGGCTACACCTTC. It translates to CASSHYPKNSNPPNYGYTF.

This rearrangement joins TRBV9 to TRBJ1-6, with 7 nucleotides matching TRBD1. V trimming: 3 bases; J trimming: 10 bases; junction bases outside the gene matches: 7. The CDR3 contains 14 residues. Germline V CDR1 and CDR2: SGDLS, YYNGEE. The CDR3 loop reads CASSAEGARSPLHF. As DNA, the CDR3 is TGTGCCAGCAGCGCGGAGGGGGCGAGGTCACCCCTCCACTTT.

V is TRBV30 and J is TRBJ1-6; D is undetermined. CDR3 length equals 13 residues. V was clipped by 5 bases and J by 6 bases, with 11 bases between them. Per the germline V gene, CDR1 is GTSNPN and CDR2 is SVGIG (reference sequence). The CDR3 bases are TGTGCCTGGGAGAACTCGGGTAATTCACCCCTCCACTTT. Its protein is CAWENSGNSPLHF. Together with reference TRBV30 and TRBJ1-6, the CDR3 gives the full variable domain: SQTIHQWPATLVQPVGSPLSLECTVEGTSNPNLYWYRQAAGRGLQLLFYSVGIGQISSEVPQNLSASRPQDRQFILSSKKLLLSDSGFYLCAWENSGNSPLHFGNGTRLTVT.

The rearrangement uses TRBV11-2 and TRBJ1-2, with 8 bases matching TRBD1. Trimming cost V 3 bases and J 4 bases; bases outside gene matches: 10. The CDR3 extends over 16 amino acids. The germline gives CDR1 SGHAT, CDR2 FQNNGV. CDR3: CASSFGQGGTSYGYTF. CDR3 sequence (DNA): TGTGCCAGCAGCTTCGGACAGGGCGGTACCAGCTATGGCTACACCTTC.

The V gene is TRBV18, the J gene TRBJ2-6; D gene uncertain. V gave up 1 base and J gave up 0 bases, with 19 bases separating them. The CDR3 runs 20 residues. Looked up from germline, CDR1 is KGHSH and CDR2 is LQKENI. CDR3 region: CASSPREYSSISSGANVLTF. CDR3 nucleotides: TGTGCCAGCTCACCACGAGAATACAGCTCAATAAGCTCTGGGGCCAACGTCCTGACTTTC.

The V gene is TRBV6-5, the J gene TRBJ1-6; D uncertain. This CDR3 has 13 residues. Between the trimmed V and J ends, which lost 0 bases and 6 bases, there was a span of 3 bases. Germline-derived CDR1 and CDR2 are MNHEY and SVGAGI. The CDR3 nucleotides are TGTGCCAGCAGTTACTCGCGTAATTCACCCCTCCACTTT. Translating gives CASSYSRNSPLHF.

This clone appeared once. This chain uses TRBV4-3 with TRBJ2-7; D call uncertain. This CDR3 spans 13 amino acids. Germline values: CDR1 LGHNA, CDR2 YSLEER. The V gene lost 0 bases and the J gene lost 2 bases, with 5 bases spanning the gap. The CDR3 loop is CASSQDSTYEQYF. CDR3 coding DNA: TGCGCCAGCAGCCAAGATTCTACCTACGAGCAGTACTTC.

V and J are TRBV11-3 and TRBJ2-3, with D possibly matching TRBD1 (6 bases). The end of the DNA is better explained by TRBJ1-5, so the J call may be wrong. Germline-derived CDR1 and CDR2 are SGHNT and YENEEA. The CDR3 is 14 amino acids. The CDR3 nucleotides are TGTGCCAGCAGCGCGGGGGCAAGTGCAGATACGCAGCATTTT. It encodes CASSAGASADTQHF.

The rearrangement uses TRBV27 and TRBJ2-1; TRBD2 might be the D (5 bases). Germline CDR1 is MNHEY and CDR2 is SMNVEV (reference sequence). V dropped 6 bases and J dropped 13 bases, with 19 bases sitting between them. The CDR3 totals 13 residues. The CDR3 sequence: CASSPSRWELQFF. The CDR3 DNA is TGTGCCAGCAGCCCATCCCGATGGGAGCTCCAGTTCTTC.

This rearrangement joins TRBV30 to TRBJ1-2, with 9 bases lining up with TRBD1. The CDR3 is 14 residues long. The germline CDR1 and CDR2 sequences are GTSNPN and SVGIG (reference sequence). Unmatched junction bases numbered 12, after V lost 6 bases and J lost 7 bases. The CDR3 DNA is TGTGCCTGTCACAATGGACAGGGGAGACTTGGCTACACCTTC. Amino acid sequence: CACHNGQGRLGYTF.

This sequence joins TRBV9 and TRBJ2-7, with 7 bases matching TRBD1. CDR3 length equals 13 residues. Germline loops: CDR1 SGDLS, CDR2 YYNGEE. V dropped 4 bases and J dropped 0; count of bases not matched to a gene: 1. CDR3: CASSRDSSYEQYF. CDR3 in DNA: TGTGCCAGCAGCCGGGACAGCTCCTACGAGCAGTACTTC.